This T cell receptor (beta chain) was identified during a study of shared clonotypes between healthy human individuals. In the study overall: CD4 naive cells filled three plates per donor, CD4 memory three, CD8 naive two and CD8 memory one.

The germline V gene encodes CDR1 MNHNS and CDR2 SASEGT. The CDR3 has 14 residues. V was trimmed by 3 bases and J by 4 bases, leaving 10 bases between them. Measured with immunoSEQ multiplex PCR; TCRdb has only the in-frame clones, and not every one. The sample has some 800,000 clones, nearly 95% seen once. Positive CCR7 selection of CD45RO-negative cells yielded the naive CD8 cells, and terminally differentiated effector memory CD45RA+ cells were excluded. The sequencing sample was made of naive CD8+ T cells sorted from blood. V is TRBV6-1 and J is TRBJ2-1; tentative D call: TRBD2 (6 bases). This TCR derives from a young man in good health. CDR3 loop: CASSEPSEYNEQFF. The CDR3 nucleotides read TGTGCCAGCAGTGAGCCTAGCGAGTACAATGAGCAGTTCTTC.